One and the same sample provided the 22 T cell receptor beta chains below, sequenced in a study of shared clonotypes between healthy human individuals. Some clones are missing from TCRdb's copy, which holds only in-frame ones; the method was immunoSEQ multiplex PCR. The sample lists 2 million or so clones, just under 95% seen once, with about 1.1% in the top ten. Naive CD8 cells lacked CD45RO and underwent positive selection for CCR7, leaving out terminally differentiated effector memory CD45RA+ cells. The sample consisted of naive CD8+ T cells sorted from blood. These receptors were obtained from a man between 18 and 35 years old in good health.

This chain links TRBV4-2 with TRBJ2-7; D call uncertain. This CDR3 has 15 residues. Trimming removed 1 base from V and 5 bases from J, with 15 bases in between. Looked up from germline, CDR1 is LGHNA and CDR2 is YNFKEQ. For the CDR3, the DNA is TGTGCCAGCAGCCAAGCTCGCCTTCCAAAAGACGAGCAGTACTTC. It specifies CASSQARLPKDEQYF.

The CDR3, as DNA: TGTGCCAGCAGCCAAGAGGTTGTCCCCACCTACGAGCAGTACTTC. Translation: CASSQEVVPTYEQYF. This rearrangement joins TRBV4-2 to TRBJ2-7; D not certain. Trimming removed 0 bases from V and 2 bases from J, with 11 bases in between. The V gene's germline CDR1 is LGHNA and CDR2 YNFKEQ. CDR3 length: 15 amino acids.

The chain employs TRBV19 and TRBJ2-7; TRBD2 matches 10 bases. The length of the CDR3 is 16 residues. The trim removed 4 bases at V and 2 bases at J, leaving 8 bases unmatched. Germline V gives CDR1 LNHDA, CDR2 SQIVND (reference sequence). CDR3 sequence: CASSTHLAGAAYEQYF. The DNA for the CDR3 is TGTGCCAGTAGTACCCATCTAGCGGGGGCTGCCTACGAGCAGTACTTC.

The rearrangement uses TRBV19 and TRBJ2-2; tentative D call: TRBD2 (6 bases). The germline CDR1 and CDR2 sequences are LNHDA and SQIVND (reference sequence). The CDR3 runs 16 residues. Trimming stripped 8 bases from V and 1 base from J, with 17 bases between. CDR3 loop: CASLSLLEGNTGELFF. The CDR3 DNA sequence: TGTGCCAGTCTTTCTTTGTTGGAGGGGAACACCGGGGAGCTGTTTTTT.

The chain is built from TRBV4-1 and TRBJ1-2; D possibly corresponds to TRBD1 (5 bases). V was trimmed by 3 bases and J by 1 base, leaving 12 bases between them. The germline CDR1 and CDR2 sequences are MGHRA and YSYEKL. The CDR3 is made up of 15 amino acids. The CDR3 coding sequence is TGCGCCAGCAGCCACCGGGACGTAGATAACTATGGCTACACCTTC. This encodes CASSHRDVDNYGYTF.

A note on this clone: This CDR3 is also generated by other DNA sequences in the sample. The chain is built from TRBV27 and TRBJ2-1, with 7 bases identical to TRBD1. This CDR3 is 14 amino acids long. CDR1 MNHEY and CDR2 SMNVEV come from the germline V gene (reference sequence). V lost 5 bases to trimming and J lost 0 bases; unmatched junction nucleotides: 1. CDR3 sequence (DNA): TGTGCCAGCAGTAACAGGGGCTCCTACAATGAGCAGTTCTTC. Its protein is CASSNRGSYNEQFF.

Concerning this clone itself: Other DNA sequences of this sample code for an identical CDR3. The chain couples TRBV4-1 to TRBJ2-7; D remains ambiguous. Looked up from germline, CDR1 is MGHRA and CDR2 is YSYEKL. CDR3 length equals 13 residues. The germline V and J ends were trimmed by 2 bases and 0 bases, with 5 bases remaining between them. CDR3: CASSQTPSYEQYF. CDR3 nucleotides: TGCGCCAGCAGCCAAACTCCCTCCTACGAGCAGTACTTC.

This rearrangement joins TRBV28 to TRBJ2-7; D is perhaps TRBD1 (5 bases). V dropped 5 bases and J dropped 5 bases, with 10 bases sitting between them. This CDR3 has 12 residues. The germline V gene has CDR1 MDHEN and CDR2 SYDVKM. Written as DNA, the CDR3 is TGTGCCAGCAGTCTCAGGGATAACGAGCAGTACTTC. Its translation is CASSLRDNEQYF.

The CDR3 region is CASSGGTSGSNEQYF. CDR3 bases: TGTGCCAGCAGCGGCGGGACTAGCGGGAGCAACGAGCAGTACTTC. V and J are TRBV9 and TRBJ2-7; 14 bases fit TRBD2. V trimming: 3 bases; J trimming: 5 bases; junction bases outside the gene matches: 4. CDR1 is SGDLS and CDR2 is YYNGEE in the germline V gene. The CDR3 sequence is 15 residues long.

The CDR3 region has the DNA TGTGCCAGCAGTGAGACAGGGGAGGGGGAGACCCAGTACTTC. Translating it yields CASSETGEGETQYF. The chain links TRBV6-5 to TRBJ2-5, with D possibly TRBD1 on 8 matching bases. Germline CDR1 and CDR2: MNHEY and SVGAGI. With 5 bases removed from V and 5 bases from J, the gap between germline ends came to 15 bases. This CDR3 has 14 residues.

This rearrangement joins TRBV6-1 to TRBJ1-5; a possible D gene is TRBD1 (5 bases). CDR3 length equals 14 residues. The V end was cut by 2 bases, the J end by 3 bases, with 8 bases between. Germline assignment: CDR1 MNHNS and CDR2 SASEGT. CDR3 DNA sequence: TGTGCCAGCAGTGAACCAGGGTCCAATCAGCCCCAGCATTTT. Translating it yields CASSEPGSNQPQHF.

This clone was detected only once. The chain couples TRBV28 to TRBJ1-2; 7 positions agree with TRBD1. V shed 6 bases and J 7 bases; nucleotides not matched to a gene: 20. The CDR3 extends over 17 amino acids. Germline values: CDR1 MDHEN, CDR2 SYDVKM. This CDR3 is CASSRAPQQGRWSGYTF. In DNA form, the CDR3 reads TGTGCCAGCAGCCGAGCCCCTCAACAGGGGAGGTGGAGTGGCTACACCTTC.

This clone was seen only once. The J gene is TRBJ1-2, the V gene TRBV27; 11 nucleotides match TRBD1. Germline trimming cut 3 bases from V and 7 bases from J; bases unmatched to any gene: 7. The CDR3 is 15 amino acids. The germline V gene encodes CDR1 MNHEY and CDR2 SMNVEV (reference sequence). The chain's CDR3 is CASSLDRGRFSGYTF. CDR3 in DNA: TGTGCCAGCAGTTTGGACAGGGGGCGATTTAGTGGCTACACCTTC.

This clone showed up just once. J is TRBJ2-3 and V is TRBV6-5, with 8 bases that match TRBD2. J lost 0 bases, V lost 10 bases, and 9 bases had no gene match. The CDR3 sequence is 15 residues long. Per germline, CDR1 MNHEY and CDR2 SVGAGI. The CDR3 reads CATIEIAGSTDTQYF. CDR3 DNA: TGTGCCACCATCGAGATAGCGGGGAGCACAGATACGCAGTATTTT.

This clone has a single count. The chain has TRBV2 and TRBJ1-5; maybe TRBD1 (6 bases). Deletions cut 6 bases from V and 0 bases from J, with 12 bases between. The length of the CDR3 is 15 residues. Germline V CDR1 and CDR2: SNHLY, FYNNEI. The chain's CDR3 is CASRRDIDSNQPQHF. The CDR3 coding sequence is TGTGCCAGCAGGCGGGACATTGATAGCAATCAGCCCCAGCATTTT.

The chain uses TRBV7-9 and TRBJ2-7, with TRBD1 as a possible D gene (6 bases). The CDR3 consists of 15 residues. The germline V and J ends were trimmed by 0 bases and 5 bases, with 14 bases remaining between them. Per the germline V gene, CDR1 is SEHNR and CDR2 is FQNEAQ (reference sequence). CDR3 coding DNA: TGTGCCAGCAGCTTAGCTTTGACAGGTTTGGACGAGCAGTACTTC. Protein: CASSLALTGLDEQYF. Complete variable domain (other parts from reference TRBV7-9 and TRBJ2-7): DTGVSQNPRHKITKRGQNVTFRCDPISEHNRLYWYRQTLGQGPEFLTYFQNEAQLEKSRLLSDRFSAERPKGSFSTLEIQRTEQGDSAMYLCASSLALTGLDEQYFGPGTRLTVT.

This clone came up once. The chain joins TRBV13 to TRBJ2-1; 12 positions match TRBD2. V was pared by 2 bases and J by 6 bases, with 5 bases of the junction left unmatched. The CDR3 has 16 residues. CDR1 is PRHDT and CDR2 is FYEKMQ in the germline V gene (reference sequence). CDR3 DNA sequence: TGTGCCAGCAGCTTAAATCTAGCGGGAGGGCCCAATGAGCAGTTCTTC. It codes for CASSLNLAGGPNEQFF.

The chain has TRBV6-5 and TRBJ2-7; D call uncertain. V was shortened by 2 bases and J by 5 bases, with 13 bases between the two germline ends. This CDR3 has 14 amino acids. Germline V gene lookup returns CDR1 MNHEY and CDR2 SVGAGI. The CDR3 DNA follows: TGTGCCAGCAGTTACCAACCAATTCCAGACGAGCAGTACTTC. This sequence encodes CASSYQPIPDEQYF.

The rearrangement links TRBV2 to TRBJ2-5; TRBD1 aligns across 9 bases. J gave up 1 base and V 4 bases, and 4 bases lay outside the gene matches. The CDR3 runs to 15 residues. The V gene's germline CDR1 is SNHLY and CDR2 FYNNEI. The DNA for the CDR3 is TGTGCCAGCAGTGCGGGGACAGGGACCCAAGAGACCCAGTACTTC. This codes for CASSAGTGTQETQYF.

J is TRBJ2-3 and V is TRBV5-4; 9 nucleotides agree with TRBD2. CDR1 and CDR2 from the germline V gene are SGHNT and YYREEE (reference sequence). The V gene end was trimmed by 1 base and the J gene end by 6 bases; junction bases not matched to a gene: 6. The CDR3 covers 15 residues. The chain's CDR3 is CASSLFSSGVDTQYF. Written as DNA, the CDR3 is TGTGCCAGCAGCTTGTTTTCTAGCGGGGTTGATACGCAGTATTTT.

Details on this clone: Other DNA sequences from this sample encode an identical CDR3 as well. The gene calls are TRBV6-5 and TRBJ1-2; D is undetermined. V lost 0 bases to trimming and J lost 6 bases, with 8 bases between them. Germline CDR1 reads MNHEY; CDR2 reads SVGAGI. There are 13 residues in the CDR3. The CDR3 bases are TGTGCCAGCAGTTACTCCAACGGGAATGGCTACACCTTC. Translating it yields CASSYSNGNGYTF.

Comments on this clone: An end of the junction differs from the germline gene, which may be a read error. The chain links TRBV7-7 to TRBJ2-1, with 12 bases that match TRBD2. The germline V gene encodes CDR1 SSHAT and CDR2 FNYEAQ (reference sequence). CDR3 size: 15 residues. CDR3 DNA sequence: TGTGCTAGCAGCCTGACTAGCGGGAGCGCGGGTGAGCAGTTCTTC. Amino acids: CASSLTSGSAGEQFF.